This record covers a single TCR beta chain. Repertoires were generated with immunoSEQ multiplex PCR, while TCRdb's copy carries only in-frame clones and drops some. The data show approximately 100,000 clones, more than 85% seen once. V lost 2 bases and J lost 7; bases outside the gene matches: 6. The CDR3 consists of 16 residues. Germline V gene data show CDR1 as KGHSH and CDR2 as LQKENI. The data stem from a study of control samples from healthy donors and cancer patients. This receptor was identified in a woman aged 45 to 65 in good health. V gene TRBV18 combines with J gene TRBJ2-2, with 11 bases lining up with TRBD2. The sample taken for sequencing was blood. Here the CDR3 reads CASSPKELAGVGELFF. The CDR3 DNA reads as TGTGCCAGCTCACCAAAAGAACTAGCGGGAGTCGGGGAGCTGTTTTTT.